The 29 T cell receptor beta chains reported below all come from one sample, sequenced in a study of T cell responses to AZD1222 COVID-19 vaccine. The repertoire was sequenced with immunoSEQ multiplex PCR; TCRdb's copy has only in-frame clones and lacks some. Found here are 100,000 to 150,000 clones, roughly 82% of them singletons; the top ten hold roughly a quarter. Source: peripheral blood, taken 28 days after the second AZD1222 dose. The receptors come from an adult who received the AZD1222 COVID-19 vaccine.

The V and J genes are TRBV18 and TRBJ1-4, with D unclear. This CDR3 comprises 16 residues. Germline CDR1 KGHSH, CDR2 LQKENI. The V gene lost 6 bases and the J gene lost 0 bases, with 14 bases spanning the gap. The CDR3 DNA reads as TGTGCCAGCTCCCTACGGCCAGTTGCAACTAATGAAAAACTGTTTTTT. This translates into CASSLRPVATNEKLFF.

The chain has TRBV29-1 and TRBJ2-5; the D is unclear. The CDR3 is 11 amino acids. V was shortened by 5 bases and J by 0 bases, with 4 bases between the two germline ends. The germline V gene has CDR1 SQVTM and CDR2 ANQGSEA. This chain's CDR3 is CSVRNQETQYF. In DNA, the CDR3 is TGCAGCGTTAGGAACCAAGAGACCCAGTACTTC.

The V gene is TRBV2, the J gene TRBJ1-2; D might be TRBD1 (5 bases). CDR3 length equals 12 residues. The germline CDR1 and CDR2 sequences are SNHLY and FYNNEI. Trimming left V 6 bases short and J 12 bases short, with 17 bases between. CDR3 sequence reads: CASRLAGLGNTF. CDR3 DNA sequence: TGTGCCAGCAGATTGGCAGGGCTGGGGAACACCTTC.

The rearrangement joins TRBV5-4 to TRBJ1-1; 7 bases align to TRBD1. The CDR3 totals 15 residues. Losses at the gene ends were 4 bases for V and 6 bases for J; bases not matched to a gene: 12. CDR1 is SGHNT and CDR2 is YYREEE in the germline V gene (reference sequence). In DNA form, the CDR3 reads TGTGCCAGCAGCCTTGGATGGACAGGAGACCCTGAAGCTTTCTTT. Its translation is CASSLGWTGDPEAFF. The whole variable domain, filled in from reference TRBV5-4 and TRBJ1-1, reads ETGVTQSPTHLIKTRGQQVTLRCSSQSGHNTVSWYQQALGQGPQFIFQYYREEENGRGNFPPRFSGLQFPNYSSELNVNALELDDSALYLCASSLGWTGDPEAFFGQGTRLTVV.

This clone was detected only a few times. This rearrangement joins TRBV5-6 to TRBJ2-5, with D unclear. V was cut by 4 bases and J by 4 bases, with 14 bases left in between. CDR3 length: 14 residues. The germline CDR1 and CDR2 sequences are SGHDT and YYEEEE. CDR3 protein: CASSARARGETQYF. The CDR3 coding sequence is TGTGCCAGCAGCGCCCGGGCTCGCGGAGAGACCCAGTACTTC. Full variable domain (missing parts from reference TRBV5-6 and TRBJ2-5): DAGVTQSPTHLIKTRGQQVTLRCSPKSGHDTVSWYQQALGQGPQFIFQYYEEEERQRGNFPDRFSGHQFPNYSSELNVNALLLGDSALYLCASSARARGETQYFGPGTRLLVL.

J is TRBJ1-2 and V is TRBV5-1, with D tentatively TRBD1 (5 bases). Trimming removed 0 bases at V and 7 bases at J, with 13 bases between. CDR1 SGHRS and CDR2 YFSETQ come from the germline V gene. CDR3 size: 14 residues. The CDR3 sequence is CASSLEQGGGGYTF. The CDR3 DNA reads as TGCGCCAGCAGCTTGGAGCAGGGCGGGGGTGGCTACACCTTC.

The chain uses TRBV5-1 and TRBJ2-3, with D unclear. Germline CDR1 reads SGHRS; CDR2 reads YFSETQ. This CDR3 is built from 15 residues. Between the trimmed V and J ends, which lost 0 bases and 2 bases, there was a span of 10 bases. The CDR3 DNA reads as TGCGCCAGCAGCTTGGCGGTCGGATACACAGATACGCAGTATTTT. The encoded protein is CASSLAVGYTDTQYF.

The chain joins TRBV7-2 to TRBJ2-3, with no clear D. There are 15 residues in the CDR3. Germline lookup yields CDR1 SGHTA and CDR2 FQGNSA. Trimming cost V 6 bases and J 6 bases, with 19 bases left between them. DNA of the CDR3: TGTGCCAGCAGGGAAGGCATTTTGGGTCCGGATACGCAGTATTTT. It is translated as CASREGILGPDTQYF.

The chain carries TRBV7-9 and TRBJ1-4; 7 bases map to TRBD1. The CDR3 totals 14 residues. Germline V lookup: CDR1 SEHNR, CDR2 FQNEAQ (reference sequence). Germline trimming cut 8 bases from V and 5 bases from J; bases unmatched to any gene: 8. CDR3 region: CASERGQPNEKLFF. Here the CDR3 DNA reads TGTGCCAGCGAAAGGGGACAGCCCAATGAAAAACTGTTTTTT.

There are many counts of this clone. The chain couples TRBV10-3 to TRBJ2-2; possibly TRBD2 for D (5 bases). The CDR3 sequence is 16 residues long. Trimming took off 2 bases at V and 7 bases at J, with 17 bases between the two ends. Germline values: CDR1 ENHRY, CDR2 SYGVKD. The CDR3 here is CAISEPPSGVGGELFF. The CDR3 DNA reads TGTGCCATCAGTGAGCCGCCGAGCGGTGTGGGCGGGGAGCTGTTTTTT.

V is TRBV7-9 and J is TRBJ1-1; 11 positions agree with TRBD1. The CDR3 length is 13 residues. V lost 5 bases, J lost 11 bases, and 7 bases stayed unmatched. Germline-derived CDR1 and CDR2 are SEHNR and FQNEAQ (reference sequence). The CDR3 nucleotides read TGTGCCAGCAGCGCCGGACAGGGGGCTCTGGCTTTCTTT. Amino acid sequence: CASSAGQGALAFF.

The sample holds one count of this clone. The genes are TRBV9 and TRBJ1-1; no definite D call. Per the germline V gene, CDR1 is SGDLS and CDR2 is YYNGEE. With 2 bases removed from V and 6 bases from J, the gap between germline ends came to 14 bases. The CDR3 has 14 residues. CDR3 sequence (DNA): TGTGCCAGCAGCGTCGCCCAAACGGGGTCTGAAGCTTTCTTT. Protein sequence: CASSVAQTGSEAFF.

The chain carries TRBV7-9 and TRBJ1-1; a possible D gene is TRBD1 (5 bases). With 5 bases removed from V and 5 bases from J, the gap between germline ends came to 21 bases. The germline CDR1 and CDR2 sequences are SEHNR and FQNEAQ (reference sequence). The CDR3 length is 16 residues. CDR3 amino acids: CASSHGGSGTGTEAFF. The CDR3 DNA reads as TGTGCCAGCAGCCATGGGGGGTCGGGGACTGGGACTGAAGCTTTCTTT.

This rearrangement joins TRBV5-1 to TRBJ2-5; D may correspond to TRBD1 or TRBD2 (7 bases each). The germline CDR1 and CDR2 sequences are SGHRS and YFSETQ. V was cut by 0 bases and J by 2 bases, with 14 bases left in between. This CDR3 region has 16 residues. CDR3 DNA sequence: TGCGCCAGCAGCTTGGCTGACAGGGAGGGGCAAGAGACCCAGTACTTC. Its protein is CASSLADREGQETQYF.

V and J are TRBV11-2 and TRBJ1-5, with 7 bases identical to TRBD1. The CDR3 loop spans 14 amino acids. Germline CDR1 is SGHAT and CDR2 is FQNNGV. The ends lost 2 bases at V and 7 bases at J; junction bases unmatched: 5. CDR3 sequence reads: CASSLSDRAQPQHF. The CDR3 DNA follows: TGTGCCAGCAGCTTATCCGACAGGGCCCAGCCCCAGCATTTT.

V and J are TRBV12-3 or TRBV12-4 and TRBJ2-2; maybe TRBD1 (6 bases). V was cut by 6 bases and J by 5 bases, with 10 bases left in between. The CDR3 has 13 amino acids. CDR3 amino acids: CASSVGTTGELFF. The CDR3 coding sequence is TGTGCCAGCAGCGTAGGGACAACCGGGGAGCTGTTTTTT.

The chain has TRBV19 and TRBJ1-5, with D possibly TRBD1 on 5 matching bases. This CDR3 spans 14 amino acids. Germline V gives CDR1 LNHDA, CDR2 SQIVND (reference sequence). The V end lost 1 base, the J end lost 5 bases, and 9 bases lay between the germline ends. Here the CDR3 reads CASSIASGDQPQHF. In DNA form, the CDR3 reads TGTGCCAGTAGTATAGCGTCGGGGGATCAGCCCCAGCATTTT.

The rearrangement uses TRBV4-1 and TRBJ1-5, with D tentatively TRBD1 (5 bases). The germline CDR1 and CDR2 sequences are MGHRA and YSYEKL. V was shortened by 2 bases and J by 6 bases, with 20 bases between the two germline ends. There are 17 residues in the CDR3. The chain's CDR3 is CASSQWYIGVYGQPQHF. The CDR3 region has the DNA TGCGCCAGCAGCCAATGGTATATAGGGGTTTACGGTCAGCCCCAGCATTTT.

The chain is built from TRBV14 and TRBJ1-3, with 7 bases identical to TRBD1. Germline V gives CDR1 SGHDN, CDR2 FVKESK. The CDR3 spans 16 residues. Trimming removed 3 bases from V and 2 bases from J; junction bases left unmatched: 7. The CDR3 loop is CASSQTSGGPGNTIYF. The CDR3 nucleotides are TGTGCCAGCAGCCAGACCTCAGGGGGGCCTGGAAACACCATATATTTT. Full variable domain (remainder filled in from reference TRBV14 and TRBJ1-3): EAGVTQFPSHSVIEKGQTVTLRCDPISGHDNLYWYRRVMGKEIKFLLHFVKESKQDESGMPNNRFLAERTGGTYSTLKVQPAELEDSGVYFCASSQTSGGPGNTIYFGEGSWLTVV.

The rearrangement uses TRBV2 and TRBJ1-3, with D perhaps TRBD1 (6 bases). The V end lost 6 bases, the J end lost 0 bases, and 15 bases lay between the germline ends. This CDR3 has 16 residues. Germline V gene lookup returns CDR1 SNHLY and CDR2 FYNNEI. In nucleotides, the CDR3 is TGTGCCAGCAGCGTGGGGGCAGGCGGCTCTGGAAACACCATATATTTT. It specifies CASSVGAGGSGNTIYF.

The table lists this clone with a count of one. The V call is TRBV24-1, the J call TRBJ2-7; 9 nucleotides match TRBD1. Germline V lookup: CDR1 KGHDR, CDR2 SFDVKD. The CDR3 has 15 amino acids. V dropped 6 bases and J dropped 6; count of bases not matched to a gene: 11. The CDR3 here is CATSSHRDRASEQYF. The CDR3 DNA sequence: TGTGCCACCAGTTCACATCGGGACAGGGCATCCGAGCAGTACTTC.

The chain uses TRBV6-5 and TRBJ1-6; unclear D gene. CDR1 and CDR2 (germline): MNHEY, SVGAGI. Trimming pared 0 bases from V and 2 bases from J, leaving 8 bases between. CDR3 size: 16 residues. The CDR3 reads CASSYSAGAYNSPLHF. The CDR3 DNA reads TGTGCCAGCAGTTACTCGGCCGGGGCCTATAATTCACCCCTCCACTTT.

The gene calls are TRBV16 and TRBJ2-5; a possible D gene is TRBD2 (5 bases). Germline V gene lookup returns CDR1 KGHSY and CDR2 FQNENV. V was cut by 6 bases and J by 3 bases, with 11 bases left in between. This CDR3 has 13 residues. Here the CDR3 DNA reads TGTGCCAGCAGACCTAGCACAGAAGAGACCCAGTACTTC. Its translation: CASRPSTEETQYF.

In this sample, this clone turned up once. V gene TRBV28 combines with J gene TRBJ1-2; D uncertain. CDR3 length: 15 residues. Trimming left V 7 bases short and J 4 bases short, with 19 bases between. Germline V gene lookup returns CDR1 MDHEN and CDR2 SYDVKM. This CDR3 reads CASTGSSFNLYGYTF. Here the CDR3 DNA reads TGTGCCAGCACGGGATCATCATTCAACCTCTATGGCTACACCTTC.

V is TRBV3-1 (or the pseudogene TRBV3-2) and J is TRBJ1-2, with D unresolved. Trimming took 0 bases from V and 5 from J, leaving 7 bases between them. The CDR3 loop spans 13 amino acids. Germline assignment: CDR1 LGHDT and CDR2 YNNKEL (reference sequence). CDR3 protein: CASSQDHGYGYTF. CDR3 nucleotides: TGTGCCAGCAGCCAAGATCATGGTTATGGCTACACCTTC.

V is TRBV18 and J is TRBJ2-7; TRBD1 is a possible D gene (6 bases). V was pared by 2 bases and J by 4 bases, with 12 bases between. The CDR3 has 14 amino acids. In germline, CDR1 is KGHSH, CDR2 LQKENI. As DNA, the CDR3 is TGTGCCAGCTCACCAGATCGACAGGTTTACGAGCAGTACTTC. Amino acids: CASSPDRQVYEQYF.

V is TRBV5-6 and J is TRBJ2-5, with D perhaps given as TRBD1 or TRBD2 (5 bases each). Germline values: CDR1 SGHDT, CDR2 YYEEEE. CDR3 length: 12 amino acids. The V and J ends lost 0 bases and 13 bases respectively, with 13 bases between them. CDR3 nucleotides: TGTGCCAGCAGCTTGGTTGGGACCCCTTCGTACTTC. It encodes CASSLVGTPSYF. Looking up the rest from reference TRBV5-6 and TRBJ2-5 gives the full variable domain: DAGVTQSPTHLIKTRGQQVTLRCSPKSGHDTVSWYQQALGQGPQFIFQYYEEEERQRGNFPDRFSGHQFPNYSSELNVNALLLGDSALYLCASSLVGTPSYFGPGTRLLVL.

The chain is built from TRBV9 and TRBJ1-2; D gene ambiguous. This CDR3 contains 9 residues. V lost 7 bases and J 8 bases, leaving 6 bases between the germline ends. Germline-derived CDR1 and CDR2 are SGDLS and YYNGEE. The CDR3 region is CASPEGYTF. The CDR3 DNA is TGTGCCAGCCCCGAGGGCTACACCTTC.

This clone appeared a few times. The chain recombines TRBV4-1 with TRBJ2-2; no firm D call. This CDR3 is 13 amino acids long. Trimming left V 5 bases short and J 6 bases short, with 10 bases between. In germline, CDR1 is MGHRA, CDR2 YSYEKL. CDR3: CASSATKAGELFF. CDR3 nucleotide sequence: TGCGCCAGCAGCGCTACAAAAGCCGGGGAGCTGTTTTTT.